Below, 25 T cell receptor beta chains from the same sample are listed, as sequenced in a study of Ad26.COV2.S vaccination and SARS-CoV-2 variants. Regarding treatment: around 19 received Ad26.COV2.S at low or high dose, single or two shots; 5 received placebo; per-sample allocation not given. Collection of samples fell on day 63 after the first vaccine or placebo injection. TCRdb's copy holds only in-frame clones and misses some; the assay was immunoSEQ multiplex PCR. Of approximately 480,000 clones in the sample, 70% to 90% are singletons; the top ten hold around 13%. Sequenced here: peripheral blood, sampled in a trial of Ad26.COV2.S vaccine versus placebo. These receptor sequences come from a person aged 18-60 years who received the Ad26.COV2.S COVID-19 vaccine or a placebo.

The rearrangement uses TRBV6-1 and TRBJ1-2; the D gene is possibly TRBD1 (5 bases). Germline CDR1 reads MNHNS; CDR2 reads SASEGT. The CDR3 is made up of 15 amino acids. The V end was cut by 0 bases, the J end by 4 bases, with 12 bases between. The CDR3 is CASSEAGGGGYGYTF. CDR3 DNA: TGTGCCAGCAGTGAAGCCGGCGGGGGTGGCTATGGCTACACCTTC.

This chain links TRBV10-3 with TRBJ2-3, with D maybe TRBD1 (5 bases). Trimming removed 2 bases from V and 0 bases from J, with 9 bases in between. CDR1 is ENHRY and CDR2 is SYGVKD in the germline V gene. The CDR3 has 15 residues. CDR3 residues: CAISEDRSSTDTQYF. The CDR3 nucleotides are TGTGCCATCAGTGAGGACAGATCTAGCACAGATACGCAGTATTTT.

The genes are TRBV5-6 and TRBJ1-2, with 7 bases matching TRBD1. The germline V gene encodes CDR1 SGHDT and CDR2 YYEEEE. CDR3 length equals 17 residues. V shed 4 bases, J shed 4 bases, and the junction held 16 bases outside the gene matches. For the CDR3, the DNA is TGTGCCAGCAGCACCAGATATCCACAGGGGTTGGGCTATGGCTACACCTTC. The encoded protein is CASSTRYPQGLGYGYTF.

This chain links TRBV23-1 with TRBJ1-5; no clear D. TRBV23-1 falls under the ORF class, with uncertain function. The CDR3 is made up of 17 amino acids. With 0 bases removed from V and 0 bases from J, the gap between germline ends came to 12 bases. CDR3 in amino acids: CASSQSRAGYSNQPQHF. As DNA, the CDR3 is TGCGCCAGCAGTCAATCGAGGGCGGGATATAGCAATCAGCCCCAGCATTTT.

This rearrangement joins TRBV28 to TRBJ2-3; D may be TRBD1 (6 bases). V was shortened by 7 bases and J by 1 base, with 21 bases between the two germline ends. The CDR3 consists of 17 residues. The germline gives CDR1 MDHEN, CDR2 SYDVKM. CDR3 nucleotide sequence: TGTGCCAGCACCCCCCTGCGTTGGGACAAACGCACAGATACGCAGTATTTT. Its translation: CASTPLRWDKRTDTQYF.

The rearrangement links TRBV5-1 to TRBJ1-6; a possible D gene is TRBD1 (6 bases). The length of the CDR3 is 15 residues. Germline V gene lookup returns CDR1 SGHRS and CDR2 YFSETQ. V lost 0 bases and J lost 6, with 10 bases in between. The CDR3: CASSLEPGANSPLHF. CDR3 coding DNA: TGCGCCAGCAGCTTGGAGCCAGGGGCTAATTCACCCCTCCACTTT.

This chain connects TRBV5-1 to TRBJ2-1; the D gene is possibly TRBD1 (6 bases). V was trimmed by 4 bases and J by 7 bases, leaving 18 bases between them. Germline loops: CDR1 SGHRS, CDR2 YFSETQ. The CDR3 has 15 amino acids. The CDR3 loop is CASSGGWGLANEQFF. CDR3 nucleotides: TGCGCCAGCAGCGGCGGGTGGGGGCTGGCGAATGAGCAGTTCTTC.

This chain's CDR3 is CASSWDTGNTIYF. The CDR3 bases are TGTGCCAGCAGCTGGGACACTGGAAACACCATATATTTT. The V and J genes are TRBV7-9 and TRBJ1-3; TRBD1 might be the D (6 bases). The CDR3 is made up of 13 amino acids. V lost 4 bases, J lost 2 bases, and 6 bases lay in between. From germline, CDR1 is SEHNR and CDR2 FQNEAQ (reference sequence).

This clone was seen a few times. The gene calls are TRBV4-2 and TRBJ1-2; 7 bases are a match to TRBD1. V was pared by 0 bases and J by 3 bases, with 4 bases of the junction left unmatched. The germline CDR1 and CDR2 sequences are LGHNA and YNFKEQ. The CDR3 is 15 residues long. The CDR3 protein is CASSQDRGSDYGYTF. CDR3 coding DNA: TGTGCCAGCAGCCAAGACAGGGGGTCGGACTATGGCTACACCTTC.

CDR3 residues: CSVIGGDTEAFF. The CDR3 bases are TGCAGCGTTATTGGGGGGGACACTGAAGCTTTCTTT. The rearrangement joins TRBV29-1 to TRBJ1-1; D may be TRBD1 (5 bases). CDR3 length: 12 residues. Trimming took 5 bases from V and 3 from J, leaving 10 bases between them. In germline, CDR1 is SQVTM, CDR2 ANQGSEA.

This clone was found a few times. The J gene is TRBJ2-1, the V gene TRBV28, with TRBD2 matching over 8 bases. With V trimmed by 4 bases and J by 8 bases, 10 bases remained unmatched. The CDR3 has 15 residues. Germline V gene sequence: CDR1 MDHEN, CDR2 SYDVKM. CDR3 protein: CASSSPGLGGDEQFF. The CDR3 nucleotides are TGTGCCAGCAGTTCCCCGGGACTAGGGGGGGATGAGCAGTTCTTC.

The J gene is TRBJ2-5, the V gene TRBV1; TRBD2 is the table's D call, not checked against the DNA. TRBV1 represents a pseudogene. This CDR3 is built from 18 residues. The CDR3 reads CTSSQCPTSGRRQETQYF. Written as DNA, the CDR3 is TGCACCAGCAGCCAATGTCCGACTAGCGGGAGGAGGCAAGAGACCCAGTACTTC.

This chain connects TRBV6-2 or TRBV6-3 to TRBJ1-5; D is undetermined. Germline V lookup: CDR1 MNHEY, CDR2 SVGEGT. V lost 6 bases to trimming and J lost 2 bases, with 8 bases between them. CDR3 size: 13 residues. Written as DNA, the CDR3 is TGTGCCAGCAGGTACGGGGGCAATCAGCCCCAGCATTTT. Translated: CASRYGGNQPQHF.

The rearrangement joins TRBV5-1 to TRBJ2-1; 7 bases map to TRBD2. After removal of 2 bases from V and 6 bases from J, the junction contained 8 bases not matched to a gene. This CDR3 region has 15 residues. Germline assignment: CDR1 SGHRS and CDR2 YFSETQ. The CDR3 protein is CASSFEGGPGNEQFF. The CDR3, as DNA: TGCGCCAGCAGCTTCGAGGGAGGGCCTGGCAATGAGCAGTTCTTC.

V is TRBV6-5 and J is TRBJ2-7, with 7 bases matching TRBD2. The germline CDR1 and CDR2 sequences are MNHEY and SVGAGI. The ends lost 6 bases at V and 2 bases at J; junction bases unmatched: 4. The length of the CDR3 is 13 residues. CDR3 amino acids: CASRTGRTYEQYF. In DNA form, the CDR3 reads TGTGCCAGCAGGACCGGGAGGACCTACGAGCAGTACTTC.

The J gene is TRBJ1-2, the V gene TRBV13, with 7 nucleotides matching TRBD1. The ends lost 5 bases at V and 0 bases at J; junction bases unmatched: 0. This CDR3 has 13 amino acids. Germline assignment: CDR1 PRHDT and CDR2 FYEKMQ (reference sequence). CDR3: CASSQGANYGYTF. The CDR3 DNA reads TGTGCCAGCAGCCAGGGGGCTAACTATGGCTACACCTTC.

On this clone itself: Other DNA sequences within the sample encode an identical CDR3. The rearrangement uses TRBV7-3 and TRBJ2-1; D may be TRBD1 or TRBD2 (5 bases each). Germline loops: CDR1 SGHTA, CDR2 FQGTGA. Trimming removed 3 bases from V and 0 bases from J, with 6 bases in between. The CDR3 consists of 14 residues. The CDR3 DNA follows: TGTGCCAGCAGCTTGAGGGGCTCCTACAATGAGCAGTTCTTC. Residues: CASSLRGSYNEQFF.

This clone has just one count. The gene calls are TRBV19 and TRBJ2-5; 9 bases agree with TRBD2. The J segment lost 5 bases and the V segment lost 3 bases, leaving 13 bases of the junction unmatched. The CDR3 is 17 amino acids. The germline CDR1 and CDR2 sequences are LNHDA and SQIVND (reference sequence). DNA for the CDR3: TGTGCCAGTAGTATGTTCGGTAGCGGGAGAGATCGGGAGACCCAGTACTTC. It codes for CASSMFGSGRDRETQYF.

The table lists this clone with a few counts. This chain joins TRBV18 and TRBJ2-2; TRBD2 might be the D (6 bases). CDR1 is KGHSH and CDR2 is LQKENI in the germline V gene. The V end was cut by 2 bases, the J end by 6 bases, with 13 bases between. The CDR3 runs 15 residues. The chain's CDR3 is CASSPKTSSSGELFF. In DNA form, the CDR3 reads TGTGCCAGCTCACCAAAGACTAGTAGTTCCGGGGAGCTGTTTTTT.

The rearrangement uses TRBV20-1 and TRBJ2-1; no clear D gene. The germline V gene has CDR1 DFQATT and CDR2 SNEGSKA (reference sequence). The CDR3 consists of 11 residues. Trimming removed 2 bases at V and 6 bases at J, with 5 bases between. The CDR3 sequence is CSARIINEQFF. The CDR3 nucleotides are TGCAGTGCTAGAATTATCAATGAGCAGTTCTTC.

The V and J genes are TRBV4-2 and TRBJ1-2; perhaps TRBD1 as D (5 bases). The germline gives CDR1 LGHNA, CDR2 YNFKEQ. The length of the CDR3 is 15 residues. V was pared by 1 base and J by 8 bases, with 17 bases between. The CDR3: CASSQAGTPLGGYTF. The CDR3 DNA follows: TGTGCCAGCAGCCAAGCTGGGACTCCCCTGGGCGGCTACACCTTC.

The chain couples TRBV15 to TRBJ2-7, with 11 bases identical to TRBD2. There are 16 residues in the CDR3. V trimming: 0 bases; J trimming: 6 bases; junction bases outside the gene matches: 7. Germline CDR1 and CDR2: LNHNV and YYDKDF (reference sequence). CDR3 sequence: CATSREMASGRSEQYF. DNA for the CDR3: TGTGCCACCAGCAGAGAGATGGCTAGCGGGAGGTCCGAGCAGTACTTC. Supplemented by reference TRBV15 and TRBJ2-7, the full variable domain reads DAMVIQNPRYQVTQFGKPVTLSCSQTLNHNVMYWYQQKSSQAPKLLFHYYDKDFNNEADTPDNFQSRRPNTSFCFLDIRSPGLGDTAMYLCATSREMASGRSEQYFGPGTRLTVT.

CDR3 residues: CASSSHSSGRRPDTQYF. For the CDR3, the DNA is TGTGCCAGCAGTTCACACTCTAGCGGGAGGAGGCCAGATACGCAGTATTTT. The gene calls are TRBV27 and TRBJ2-3; 11 bases match TRBD2. The V gene end was trimmed by 4 bases and the J gene end by 4 bases; junction bases not matched to a gene: 10. Germline CDR1 reads MNHEY; CDR2 reads SMNVEV (reference sequence). The CDR3 length is 17 residues.

Here the CDR3 reads CASSLAGDQPQHF. The CDR3 DNA follows: TGTGCCAGCAGCTTAGCAGGGGATCAGCCCCAGCATTTT. This rearrangement joins TRBV7-2 to TRBJ1-5, with D possibly being TRBD1 (5 bases). This CDR3 has 13 residues. The V end lost 0 bases, the J end lost 5 bases, and 5 bases lay between the germline ends. Germline-derived CDR1 and CDR2 are SGHTA and FQGNSA. Supplemented by reference TRBV7-2 and TRBJ1-5, the full variable domain reads GAGVSQSPSNKVTEKGKDVELRCDPISGHTALYWYRQSLGQGLEFLIYFQGNSAPDKSGLPSDRFSAERTGGSVSTLTIQRTQQEDSAVYLCASSLAGDQPQHFGDGTRLSIL.

This sequence joins TRBV29-1 and TRBJ2-7; TRBD2 is a possible D gene (5 bases). V lost 5 bases and J 5 bases, leaving 10 bases between the germline ends. There are 11 residues in the CDR3. The V gene's germline CDR1 is SQVTM and CDR2 ANQGSEA. DNA of the CDR3: TGCAGCGTTCGAGGGCTGGACGAGCAGTACTTC. Amino acids: CSVRGLDEQYF.